This T cell receptor (beta chain) was recorded in a study of blood T cell repertoires in COVID-19 (dated by TCRdb to 2020 to 2021). With regard to the full study: Collaborator samples came from the United States, Italy and Spain and covered acute and convalescent phases of COVID-19. The prospective study material was composed of cDNA or gDNA derived from T cells, B-cell-depleted T cells, or PBMCs. The dataset comprised deeply sampled blood TCRbeta repertoires from subjects exposed to, actively infected with, or recovered from COVID-19. The repertoires were released in a freely available public database meant as a resource for research on the immune response to SARS-CoV-2. Samples came from the ongoing ImmuneRACE study (first 160 participants) plus 1,254 subjects from 6 global collaborators. Sample metadata almost always included a de-identified subject ID, COVID-19 status, age in years and sex. Where HLA class I and class II types were available, the types were taken from metadata supplied by the sample provider, not from assay-based typing.

The immunoSEQ Assay, a bias-controlled multiplex PCR, was used to amplify TCRbeta CDR3 regions from genomic DNA. Concerning the study's data processing: Within the assay, amplification of reference gene primers was used to estimate how many nucleated cells each sample contained. To quantify the absolute abundance of each unique TCRbeta CDR3 rearrangement, sequence reads were collapsed and filtered. Productive Simpson clonality was computed per sample as the square root of Simpson's diversity index over productive rearrangements. This immuneACCESS table, as held by TCRdb, lists in-frame sequences with V and J called but not all clones. Of the missing ones, under half trace to an unresolved V gene in checked studies; the others have no known cause. From that table come the V and J calls and clone size; the DNA was used to work out D and trimming. The sample table records about 280,000 clones; 80% to 90% of these occur just once. The ten largest make up roughly 11% of the sample.

On the study overall, not on this receptor specifically: The quantity of clinical and demographic metadata differed by source and by participant and was supplied without curation.

A remark on this clone: What antigen it recognizes has not been identified. There are no base qualities to consult, and no much larger clone falls within one base.

Whole blood was collected in K2EDTA tubes by collaborating institutions according to the institutions' own protocols. For TCRbeta analysis, collaborators shipped samples in one of three forms: frozen whole blood, isolated PBMCs, or DNA extracted from either of those sample types. The sample was peripheral blood. This clonotype originated in an older woman with acute or convalescent COVID-19.

The CDR3 reads CASSPPRRGGVETQYF. The DNA sequence is as follows: TGTGCCAGCTCACCCCCACGGCGGGGGGGCGTGGAGACCCAGTACTTC. The sequence joins TRBV18 to TRBJ2-5; a stretch of 9 junction bases matches TRBD2. Germline trimming amounts to 3 bases on V and 5 bases on J, with 10 as the count of junction bases outside the gene matches. The CDR3 holds 16 amino acids from the cysteine to the phenylalanine. Left in the record is the CDR3 DNA by itself, 48 bases read in frame from the first base. The germline V gene sets CDR1 to KGHSH and CDR2 to LQKENI.